This T cell receptor (beta chain) appears in the sequencing data of a study of vaccination effects on CD4 cells after COVID-19. Study-level background: Two-dose vaccination with either BNT162b2 or mRNA-1273 was given to the participants. The study, taken as a whole, reports: Healthy vaccine recipients' vaccine-induced clones were almost all SARS-CoV-2 mono-reactive. Convalescent patients were scarce in the study, and it lacked early post-infection timepoints.

Sequencing used immunoSEQ multiplex PCR; TCRdb keeps in-frame clones, though not all of them. The profile shows tens of thousands of clones, over 70% of them singletons. Peptide-pool stimulation followed by sequencing identified expanded antigen-specific CD4+ clonotypes in the ViraFEST assay. Subsequent to 10 days of culture, CD4+ T cells were isolated. Vaccinated participants had no history of SARS-CoV-2 infection and tested negative for nucleocapsid antibodies. Cultures of approximately 2.1 million PBMC per well contained about 10 IU/ml IL-2 plus 10 ug/ml peptides. For this clone: Its target is not known.

Germline V gene data show CDR1 as SGHRS and CDR2 as YFSETQ. Between the trimmed V and J ends, which lost 0 bases and 3 bases, there was a span of 9 bases. The CDR3 has 14 residues. This rearrangement joins TRBV5-1 to TRBJ1-1; D gene ambiguous. The sample in question was CD4+ T cells from PBMCs cultured with SARS-CoV-2 spike peptides, obtained before COVID-19 vaccination. The receptor was derived from a human donor who received a COVID-19 vaccine. The chain's CDR3 is CASSLETGYTEAFF. The CDR3 DNA sequence: TGCGCCAGCAGCTTGGAGACGGGGTACACTGAAGCTTTCTTT. The full variable domain, in which reference TRBV5-1 and TRBJ1-1 provide the parts outside the CDR3, is KAGVTQTPRYLIKTRGQQVTLSCSPISGHRSVSWYQQTPGQGLQFLFEYFSETQRNKGNFPGRFSGRQFSNSRSEMNVSTLELGDSALYLCASSLETGYTEAFFGQGTRLTVV.